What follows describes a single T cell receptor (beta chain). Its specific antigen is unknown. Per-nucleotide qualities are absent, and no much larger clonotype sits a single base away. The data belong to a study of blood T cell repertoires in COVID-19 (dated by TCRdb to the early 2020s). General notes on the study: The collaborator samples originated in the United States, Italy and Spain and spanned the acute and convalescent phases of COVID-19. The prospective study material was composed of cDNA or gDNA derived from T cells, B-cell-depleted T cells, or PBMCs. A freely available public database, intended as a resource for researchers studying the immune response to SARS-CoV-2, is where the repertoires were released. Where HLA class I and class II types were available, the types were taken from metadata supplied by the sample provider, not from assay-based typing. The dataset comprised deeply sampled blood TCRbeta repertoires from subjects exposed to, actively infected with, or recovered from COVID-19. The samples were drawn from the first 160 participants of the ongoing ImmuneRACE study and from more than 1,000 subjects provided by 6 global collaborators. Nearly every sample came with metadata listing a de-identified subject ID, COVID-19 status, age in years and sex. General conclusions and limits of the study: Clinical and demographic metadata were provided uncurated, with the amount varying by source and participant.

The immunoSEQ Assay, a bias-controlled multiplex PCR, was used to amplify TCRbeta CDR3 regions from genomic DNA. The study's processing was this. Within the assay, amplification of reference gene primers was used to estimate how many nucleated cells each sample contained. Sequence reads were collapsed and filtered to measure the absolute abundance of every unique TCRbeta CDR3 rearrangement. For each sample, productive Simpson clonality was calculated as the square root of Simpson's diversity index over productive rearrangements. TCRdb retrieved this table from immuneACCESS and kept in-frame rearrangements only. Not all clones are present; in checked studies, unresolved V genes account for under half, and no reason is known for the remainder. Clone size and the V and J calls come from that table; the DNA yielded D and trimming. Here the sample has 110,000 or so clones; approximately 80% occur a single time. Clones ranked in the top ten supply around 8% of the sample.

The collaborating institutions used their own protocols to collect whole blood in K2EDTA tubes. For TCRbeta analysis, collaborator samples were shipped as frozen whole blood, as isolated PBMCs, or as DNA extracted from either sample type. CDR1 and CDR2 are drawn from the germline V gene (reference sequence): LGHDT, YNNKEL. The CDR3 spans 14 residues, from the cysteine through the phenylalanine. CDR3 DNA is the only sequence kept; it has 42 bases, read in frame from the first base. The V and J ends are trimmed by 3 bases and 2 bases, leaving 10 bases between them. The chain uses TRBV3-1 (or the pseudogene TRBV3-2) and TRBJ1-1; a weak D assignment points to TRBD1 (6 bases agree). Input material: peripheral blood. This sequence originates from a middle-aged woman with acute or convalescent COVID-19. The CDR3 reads CASSHGQHNTEAFF. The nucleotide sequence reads TGTGCCAGCAGCCACGGACAGCACAACACTGAAGCTTTCTTT.